Each of the 32 T cell receptor beta chains below was sequenced from the same sample in a study of blood T cell repertoires in COVID-19. Using immunoSEQ multiplex PCR, the repertoire was profiled, and TCRdb retains in-frame clones only, with some absent. This sample has some 16,000 clones, with 80% to 90% found just once. Sequencing input: peripheral blood. These receptors came from a man aged 65 to 79 in a cohort sampled during active COVID-19.

The rearrangement links TRBV28 to TRBJ2-1; 9 bases line up with TRBD1. The CDR3 extends over 16 amino acids. Germline V CDR1 and CDR2: MDHEN, SYDVKM. The trim removed 7 bases at V and 5 bases at J, leaving 12 bases unmatched. The CDR3 loop is CASNGSGTGFNNEQFF. The CDR3 DNA is TGTGCCAGCAACGGGTCCGGGACAGGGTTCAACAATGAGCAGTTCTTC.

The chain links TRBV5-6 to TRBJ2-7; D is uncertain. The CDR3 is made up of 12 amino acids. Germline V gene sequence: CDR1 SGHDT, CDR2 YYEEEE. V lost 0 bases, J lost 4 bases, and 5 bases lay in between. The CDR3 loop reads CASSLDKYEQYF. In nucleotides, the CDR3 is TGTGCCAGCAGCTTGGACAAATACGAGCAGTACTTC. Supplemented by reference TRBV5-6 and TRBJ2-7, the full variable domain reads DAGVTQSPTHLIKTRGQQVTLRCSPKSGHDTVSWYQQALGQGPQFIFQYYEEEERQRGNFPDRFSGHQFPNYSSELNVNALLLGDSALYLCASSLDKYEQYFGPGTRLTVT.

The V gene is TRBV15, the J gene TRBJ2-7; D possibly corresponds to TRBD2 (5 bases). The germline V and J ends were trimmed by 5 bases and 7 bases, with 9 bases remaining between them. This CDR3 spans 11 amino acids. The V gene's germline CDR1 is LNHNV and CDR2 YYDKDF (reference sequence). CDR3 DNA sequence: TGTGCCACCAGCGTGGGCGGGGAGCAGTACTTC. Translating gives CATSVGGEQYF.

Comment on this clone: Other nucleotide sequences in the sample specify the same CDR3. This chain connects TRBV18 to TRBJ2-7; 14 nucleotides line up with TRBD2. The germline CDR1 and CDR2 sequences are KGHSH and LQKENI. CDR3 length: 15 amino acids. The J segment lost 2 bases and the V segment lost 3 bases, leaving 0 bases of the junction unmatched. The CDR3 loop is CASSPGLAGAYEQYF. The CDR3 region has the DNA TGTGCCAGCTCACCGGGACTAGCGGGGGCCTACGAGCAGTACTTC.

This sequence joins TRBV11-2 and TRBJ2-1, with 9 positions matching TRBD2. CDR1 is SGHAT, CDR2 FQNNGV, per germline. The CDR3 covers 15 residues. With V trimmed by 5 bases and J by 9 bases, 11 bases remained unmatched. CDR3 amino acids: CASSPGVAGAIEQFF. CDR3 DNA: TGTGCCAGCAGCCCTGGGGTAGCGGGAGCTATTGAGCAGTTCTTC.

V and J are TRBV5-4 and TRBJ2-1, with 8 bases matching TRBD2. The CDR3 contains 15 residues. From germline, CDR1 is SGHNT and CDR2 YYREEE (reference sequence). Losses at the gene ends were 4 bases for V and 4 bases for J; bases not matched to a gene: 7. The CDR3 sequence is CASSGQRERYNEQFF. The DNA of the CDR3 is TGTGCCAGCAGCGGACAGCGGGAGAGGTACAATGAGCAGTTCTTC.

The table lists this clone with a few counts. Here the CDR3 DNA reads TGTGCCAGCAGCCCCACAGGGGGCATCAATCAGCCCCAGCATTTT. Protein product: CASSPTGGINQPQHF. The J gene is TRBJ1-5, the V gene TRBV9, with 9 bases aligning to TRBD1. The CDR3 sequence is 15 residues long. The germline CDR1 and CDR2 sequences are SGDLS and YYNGEE. V shed 4 bases and J 3 bases; nucleotides not matched to a gene: 5.

The genes are TRBV19 and TRBJ2-3, with 10 bases aligning to TRBD1. V shed 6 bases, J shed 0 bases, and the junction held 3 bases outside the gene matches. Germline assignment: CDR1 LNHDA and CDR2 SQIVND (reference sequence). This CDR3 has 15 residues. In nucleotides, the CDR3 is TGTGCCAGTAGCGGACAGGGGGGAAGCACAGATACGCAGTATTTT. Its protein product is CASSGQGGSTDTQYF.

The chain recombines TRBV6-1 with TRBJ1-5; D not resolved. Looked up from germline, CDR1 is MNHNS and CDR2 is SASEGT. The CDR3 totals 15 residues. With 2 bases removed from V and 3 bases from J, the gap between germline ends came to 11 bases. CDR3: CASSELSGNNQPQHF. The CDR3 nucleotides are TGTGCCAGCAGTGAATTGTCAGGAAACAATCAGCCCCAGCATTTT.

The genes are TRBV19 and TRBJ1-4; 9 bases line up with TRBD1. With 6 bases clipped from V and 5 bases from J, the junction kept 7 bases outside the gene matches. Germline CDR1 LNHDA, CDR2 SQIVND (reference sequence). The CDR3 spans 15 residues. This CDR3 is CASRDRGGVNEKLFF. Written as DNA, the CDR3 is TGTGCCAGTAGGGACAGGGGAGGTGTGAATGAAAAACTGTTTTTT. The whole variable domain, remainder taken from reference TRBV19 and TRBJ1-4, is DGGITQSPKYLFRKEGQNVTLSCEQNLNHDAMYWYRQDPGQGLRLIYYSQIVNDFQKGDIAEGYSVSREKKESFPLTVTSAQKNPTAFYLCASRDRGGVNEKLFFGSGTQLSVL.

J is TRBJ1-6 and V is TRBV27; TRBD1 matches 10 bases. CDR3 length: 18 residues. Germline-derived CDR1 and CDR2 are MNHEY and SMNVEV (reference sequence). The J segment lost 7 bases and the V segment lost 3 bases, leaving 12 bases of the junction unmatched. The DNA for the CDR3 is TGTGCCAGCAGTTTTCCGGGACAGGGGCTTACGGGGAATTCACCCCTCCACTTT. It codes for CASSFPGQGLTGNSPLHF.

This clone showed up just a few times. The chain combines TRBV11-2 with TRBJ2-7; D possibly corresponds to TRBD2 (6 bases). V shed 3 bases and J shed 0 bases, with 12 bases lying between them. This CDR3 contains 15 residues. CDR1 is SGHAT, CDR2 FQNNGV, per germline. The CDR3 loop reads CASSLTGLTSYEQYF. The CDR3 DNA sequence: TGTGCCAGCAGCTTGACGGGACTCACCTCCTACGAGCAGTACTTC.

The J gene is TRBJ2-7, the V gene TRBV3-1 (or the pseudogene TRBV3-2); weak D call: TRBD2 (5 bases). Germline V gene sequence: CDR1 LGHDT, CDR2 YNNKEL (reference sequence). This CDR3 spans 16 amino acids. The V end was cut by 0 bases, the J end by 3 bases, with 15 bases between. This CDR3 is CASSQDSHQRFYEQYF. In nucleotides, the CDR3 is TGTGCCAGCAGCCAAGATTCGCATCAGCGGTTCTACGAGCAGTACTTC.

J is TRBJ2-3 and V is TRBV28, with 12 bases lining up with TRBD2. The CDR3 sequence is 16 residues long. Germline V gives CDR1 MDHEN, CDR2 SYDVKM. The junction had 9 bases not matched to a gene; V was cut back by 6 bases and J by 5 bases. In nucleotides, the CDR3 is TGTGCCAGCAGGCACACGACTAGCGGGAGAGAAGATACGCAGTATTTT. This translates into CASRHTTSGREDTQYF.

This chain connects TRBV29-1 to TRBJ2-7, with TRBD2 matching over 8 bases. The germline gives CDR1 SQVTM, CDR2 ANQGSEA. Trimming at V came to 7 bases and at J to 6 bases, leaving 11 bases not matched to a gene. The CDR3 is 13 residues long. CDR3 region: CSAGRGGGTEQYF. In nucleotides, the CDR3 is TGCAGCGCTGGCCGGGGGGGCGGGACCGAGCAGTACTTC.

The chain uses TRBV19 and TRBJ2-7; perhaps TRBD1 as D (6 bases). Germline loops: CDR1 LNHDA, CDR2 SQIVND (reference sequence). Trimming took 7 bases from V and 4 from J, leaving 17 bases between them. The CDR3 loop spans 14 amino acids. The CDR3 DNA reads TGTGCCAGTACTCCCACAGGGCTTGGGTACGAGCAGTACTTC. It codes for CASTPTGLGYEQYF. The whole variable domain, remainder taken from reference TRBV19 and TRBJ2-7, is DGGITQSPKYLFRKEGQNVTLSCEQNLNHDAMYWYRQDPGQGLRLIYYSQIVNDFQKGDIAEGYSVSREKKESFPLTVTSAQKNPTAFYLCASTPTGLGYEQYFGPGTRLTVT.

This clone was counted a few times. The genes are TRBV11-3 and TRBJ2-1, with 7 nucleotides matching TRBD2. The CDR3 has 16 residues. V was pared by 0 bases and J by 8 bases, with 10 bases of the junction left unmatched. Looked up from germline, CDR1 is SGHNT and CDR2 is YENEEA. The CDR3, as DNA: TGTGCCAGCAGCTTAGAGGTGGGAGGGCCGTTTGATGAGCAGTTCTTC. Translating it yields CASSLEVGGPFDEQFF.

This clone came up once. The chain employs TRBV6-5 and TRBJ2-1; 9 bases agree with TRBD2. Germline CDR1 MNHEY, CDR2 SVGAGI. Trimming took 4 bases from V and 5 from J; bases not matched to a gene: 6. The CDR3 is made up of 15 amino acids. The DNA of the CDR3 is TGTGCCAGCAGTTCCGCGGGAGGGCCTGACAATGAGCAGTTCTTC. This gives the protein CASSSAGGPDNEQFF.

This chain links TRBV28 with TRBJ2-7; TRBD1 aligns across 8 bases. J gave up 3 bases and V 7 bases, and 5 bases lay outside the gene matches. The CDR3 runs 13 residues. Germline CDR1 reads MDHEN; CDR2 reads SYDVKM. The chain's CDR3 is CASITGTGYEQYF. Written as DNA, the CDR3 is TGTGCCAGCATCACCGGGACAGGCTACGAGCAGTACTTC.

In DNA, the CDR3 is TGTGCCAGCAGTTACACGGAGGACACCGGGGAGCTGTTTTTT. Encoded protein: CASSYTEDTGELFF. V usage is TRBV6-2 or TRBV6-3 and J usage is TRBJ2-2; TRBD2 is a possible D gene (5 bases). The CDR3 is made up of 14 amino acids. Germline V gene lookup returns CDR1 MNHEY and CDR2 SVGEGT. Trimming removed 2 bases from V and 3 bases from J, with 7 bases in between.

The V call is TRBV30, the J call TRBJ1-5; the D is unclear. Germline V gene sequence: CDR1 GTSNPN, CDR2 SVGIG (reference sequence). The CDR3 consists of 13 residues. Trimming stripped 5 bases from V and 0 bases from J, with 8 bases between. The CDR3 DNA is TGTGCCTGGGGATACTATAGCAATCAGCCCCAGCATTTT. Its protein is CAWGYYSNQPQHF. Drawing the rest from reference TRBV30 and TRBJ1-5, the complete variable domain is SQTIHQWPATLVQPVGSPLSLECTVEGTSNPNLYWYRQAAGRGLQLLFYSVGIGQISSEVPQNLSASRPQDRQFILSSKKLLLSDSGFYLCAWGYYSNQPQHFGDGTRLSIL.

The J gene is TRBJ2-7, the V gene TRBV2; D is perhaps TRBD1 (5 bases). The V end was cut by 6 bases, the J end by 3 bases, with 21 bases between. CDR1 and CDR2 (germline): SNHLY, FYNNEI. The CDR3 length is 16 residues. DNA for the CDR3: TGTGCCAGCAGCCAGGTCGGGCAGGGTTTCAGCTACGAGCAGTACTTC. Protein sequence: CASSQVGQGFSYEQYF. Based on the CDR3 plus reference TRBV2 and TRBJ2-7, the full variable domain is EPEVTQTPSHQVTQMGQEVILRCVPISNHLYFYWYRQILGQKVEFLVSFYNNEISEKSEIFDDQFSVERPDGSNFTLKIRSTKLEDSAMYFCASSQVGQGFSYEQYFGPGTRLTVT.

V gene TRBV2 combines with J gene TRBJ2-1; D may be TRBD2 (5 bases). This CDR3 comprises 14 residues. Germline loops: CDR1 SNHLY, CDR2 FYNNEI. Trimming took off 3 bases at V and 7 bases at J, with 13 bases between the two ends. The CDR3 DNA reads TGTGCCAGCAGTGAGTCACGGGGAACAAATGAGCAGTTCTTC. Amino acid sequence: CASSESRGTNEQFF.

This clone was seen just once. The V gene is TRBV20-1, the J gene TRBJ2-1; D uncertain. Deletions cut 5 bases from V and 2 bases from J, with 4 bases between. This CDR3 comprises 11 residues. Germline CDR1 and CDR2: DFQATT and SNEGSKA (reference sequence). The DNA for the CDR3 is TGCAGTGCTTCGGCCTACAATGAGCAGTTCTTC. This sequence encodes CSASAYNEQFF.

The chain employs TRBV11-2 and TRBJ1-4; TRBD1 agrees at 10 bases. CDR1 and CDR2 (germline): SGHAT, FQNNGV. Germline trimming cut 5 bases from V and 8 bases from J; bases unmatched to any gene: 8. The CDR3 runs to 15 residues. The CDR3 DNA sequence: TGTGCCAGCAGCCTAATGACAGGGGGCCAAGAAAAACTGTTTTTT. Amino acid sequence: CASSLMTGGQEKLFF.

In its sample, this clone was seen once. The rearrangement joins TRBV7-3 to TRBJ1-4; TRBD1 agrees at 7 bases. CDR1 and CDR2 from the germline V gene are SGHTA and FQGTGA. Trimming removed 6 bases from V and 3 bases from J; junction bases left unmatched: 7. The CDR3 loop spans 15 amino acids. In DNA form, the CDR3 reads TGTGCCAGCAGACAAACAGGGGCGGCTAATGAAAAACTGTTTTTT. Translating it yields CASRQTGAANEKLFF.

This clone was counted only a few times. The gene calls are TRBV7-9 and TRBJ2-7; 12 bases are shared with TRBD2. The CDR3 is made up of 16 amino acids. The germline CDR1 and CDR2 sequences are SEHNR and FQNEAQ (reference sequence). Trimming took 4 bases from V and 3 from J; bases not matched to a gene: 7. DNA for the CDR3: TGTGCCAGCAGCTCTACCGGGACTAGCGGGTACTACGAGCAGTACTTC. Protein product: CASSSTGTSGYYEQYF.

The V gene is TRBV5-1, the J gene TRBJ2-5, with 7 bases aligning to TRBD2. With V trimmed by 3 bases and J by 5 bases, 7 bases remained unmatched. The germline V gene has CDR1 SGHRS and CDR2 YFSETQ. CDR3 length: 14 amino acids. CDR3 bases: TGCGCCAGCAGCTCGGCGGTCGGGGGGGAGACCCAGTACTTC. Translating it yields CASSSAVGGETQYF.

This chain uses TRBV11-2 with TRBJ1-5; D not resolved. Trimming pared 4 bases from V and 2 bases from J, leaving 12 bases between. The CDR3 length is 15 residues. CDR1 and CDR2 from the germline V gene are SGHAT and FQNNGV. The CDR3 spells CASSSASDGNQPQHF. CDR3 sequence (DNA): TGTGCCAGCAGCTCCGCCAGCGATGGCAATCAGCCCCAGCATTTT.

The chain employs TRBV27 and TRBJ2-2; 14 nucleotides align to TRBD2. The germline gives CDR1 MNHEY, CDR2 SMNVEV (reference sequence). The CDR3 contains 17 residues. The ends lost 5 bases at V and 6 bases at J; junction bases unmatched: 8. The CDR3 sequence: CASSIRTSGRFAGELFF. The CDR3, as DNA: TGTGCCAGCAGTATCCGGACTAGCGGGAGGTTCGCCGGGGAGCTGTTTTTT.

J is TRBJ2-2 and V is TRBV5-8, with TRBD2 as a possible D gene (6 bases). The CDR3 has 14 amino acids. Germline loops: CDR1 SGHTS, CDR2 YDEGEE. V was shortened by 5 bases and J by 4 bases, with 12 bases between the two germline ends. The CDR3 coding sequence is TGTGCCAGCAGACGGAGGGCGGTCACCGGGGAGCTGTTTTTT. Amino acids: CASRRRAVTGELFF.

This clone has a single count. CDR3 amino acids: CASSVDRENIQYF. The CDR3 DNA follows: TGTGCCAGCAGCGTAGACAGGGAAAACATTCAGTACTTC. The chain has TRBV9 and TRBJ2-4; D possibly corresponds to TRBD1 (6 bases). V gave up 0 bases and J gave up 5 bases, with 6 bases separating them. This CDR3 contains 13 residues. Per germline, CDR1 SGDLS and CDR2 YYNGEE.